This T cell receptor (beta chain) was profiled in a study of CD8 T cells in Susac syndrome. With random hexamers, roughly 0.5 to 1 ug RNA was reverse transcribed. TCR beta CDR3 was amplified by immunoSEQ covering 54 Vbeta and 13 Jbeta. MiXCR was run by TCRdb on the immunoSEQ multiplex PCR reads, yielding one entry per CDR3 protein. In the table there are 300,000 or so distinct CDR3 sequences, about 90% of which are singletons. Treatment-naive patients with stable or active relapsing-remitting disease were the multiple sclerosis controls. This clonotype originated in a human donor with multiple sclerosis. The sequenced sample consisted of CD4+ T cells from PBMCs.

In DNA form, the CDR3 reads TGCAGTGCTAGGGAGACAGGGCGGATTGGCTACACCTTC. Its translation is CSARETGRIGYTF. The chain links TRBV20-1 to TRBJ1-2; 7 positions match TRBD1. J lost 7 bases, V lost 3 bases, and 8 bases had no gene match. Germline CDR1 is DFQATT and CDR2 is SNEGSKA (reference sequence). CDR3 length equals 13 residues.